These 7 T cell receptor beta chains came from one sample sequenced in a study of cytomegalovirus exposure and HLA in healthy donors. PCR was performed using 60 Vbeta and 13 Jbeta primers. The method was immunoSEQ multiplex PCR; TCRdb's version includes in-frame clones alone and lacks a portion of them. The sample consists of under 200,000 clones, around 75% of them appearing once. Input material: PBMCs. These receptors originate from a woman aged 45-65 years in good health and CMV-seropositive.

V gene TRBV5-1 combines with J gene TRBJ1-1; D remains unclear. Looked up from germline, CDR1 is SGHRS and CDR2 is YFSETQ. Deletions cut 1 base from V and 1 base from J, with 20 bases between. The CDR3 is 18 residues long. CDR3 protein: CASSLRPGLGQSNTEAFF. The CDR3 DNA is TGCGCCAGCAGCTTGAGGCCAGGTCTTGGGCAATCGAACACTGAAGCTTTCTTT.

The chain carries TRBV5-1 and TRBJ2-5; TRBD1 might be the D (5 bases). The CDR3 runs 15 residues. V was shortened by 4 bases and J by 5 bases, with 18 bases between the two germline ends. Germline CDR1 is SGHRS and CDR2 is YFSETQ. The DNA of the CDR3 is TGCGCCAGCAGCCACGACAGATCCTCTCGGGAGACCCAGTACTTC. Translation: CASSHDRSSRETQYF.

J is TRBJ2-2 and V is TRBV7-6, with a tentative D call TRBD1 (5 bases). The CDR3 is made up of 16 amino acids. V was pared by 5 bases and J by 0 bases, with 13 bases between. Germline CDR1 SGHVS, CDR2 FNYEAQ. The CDR3 DNA sequence: TGTGCCAGCAGCCCCCGGGCAGGGACGAACACCGGGGAGCTGTTTTTT. This gives the protein CASSPRAGTNTGELFF.

This clone was found once. The gene calls are TRBV19 and TRBJ1-1, with D perhaps TRBD1 (6 bases). V shed 5 bases and J shed 8 bases, with 15 bases lying between them. Looked up from germline, CDR1 is LNHDA and CDR2 is SQIVND (reference sequence). The CDR3 is made up of 13 amino acids. The CDR3 region is CASSYGGSGEAFF. CDR3 sequence (DNA): TGTGCCAGTAGTTATGGGGGCTCAGGGGAAGCTTTCTTT.

This clone was seen a handful of times. This chain joins TRBV19 and TRBJ1-5, with D possibly being TRBD1 (6 bases). Trimming removed 3 bases from V and 6 bases from J, with 12 bases in between. Germline-derived CDR1 and CDR2 are LNHDA and SQIVND (reference sequence). CDR3 size: 14 residues. Here the CDR3 DNA reads TGTGCCAGTAGTATCATACAGGGTGGTCAGCCCCAGCATTTT. It is translated as CASSIIQGGQPQHF.

CDR3 DNA sequence: TGTGCCAGCAGCTTAGGGAGGATGGCAGATACGCAGTATTTT. Protein product: CASSLGRMADTQYF. The V call is TRBV13, the J call TRBJ2-3; no definite D call. The CDR3 has 14 residues. V shed 0 bases and J shed 4 bases, with 8 bases lying between them. Germline-derived CDR1 and CDR2 are PRHDT and FYEKMQ (reference sequence). Variable domain in full (rest from reference TRBV13 and TRBJ2-3): AAGVIQSPRHLIKEKRETATLKCYPIPRHDTVYWYQQGPGQDPQFLISFYEKMQSDKGSIPDRFSAQQFSDYHSELNMSSLELGDSALYFCASSLGRMADTQYFGPGTRLTVL.

The chain recombines TRBV19 with TRBJ2-2; 7 bases are a match to TRBD1. The germline CDR1 and CDR2 sequences are LNHDA and SQIVND (reference sequence). Trimming removed 8 bases from V and 5 bases from J; junction bases left unmatched: 8. The CDR3 is made up of 14 amino acids. The CDR3 loop reads CASRLQGRTGELFF. The CDR3 DNA is TGTGCCAGTCGTTTACAGGGGCGAACCGGGGAGCTGTTTTTT.